Below are 3 T cell receptor beta chains sequenced from a single sample in a study of T cell responses to AZD1222 COVID-19 vaccine. Only in-frame clones appear in the TCRdb table, and some are missing; sequencing was by immunoSEQ multiplex PCR. The sample records about 110,000 clones, roughly 89% being singletons. The sequencing here drew on peripheral blood, taken 28 days after the second AZD1222 dose. The receptors derive from an adult who received the AZD1222 COVID-19 vaccine.

This chain uses TRBV5-4 with TRBJ1-1; possible D gene TRBD1, 5 bases. Trimming took 4 bases from V and 0 from J, leaving 16 bases between them. The CDR3 length is 16 residues. The germline V gene encodes CDR1 SGHNT and CDR2 YYREEE (reference sequence). The CDR3 loop reads CASSLLSGTVNTEAFF. Here the CDR3 DNA reads TGTGCCAGCAGCCTCCTTTCCGGGACGGTGAACACTGAAGCTTTCTTT.

The chain is built from TRBV7-2 and TRBJ1-1, with 8 positions matching TRBD1. V shed 2 bases and J 2 bases; nucleotides not matched to a gene: 4. CDR3 length: 15 residues. Germline V lookup: CDR1 SGHTA, CDR2 FQGNSA. In nucleotides, the CDR3 is TGTGCCAGCAGCTTAACCAGGGGGCTCAACACTGAAGCTTTCTTT. It codes for CASSLTRGLNTEAFF.

The genes are TRBV7-3 and TRBJ2-1, with 8 positions matching TRBD2. Germline V gene sequence: CDR1 SGHTA, CDR2 FQGTGA. The CDR3 is 19 residues long. J lost 1 base, V lost 0 bases, and 11 bases had no gene match. The CDR3: CASSLTGGTSGSSYNEQFF. The CDR3 nucleotides are TGTGCCAGCAGCTTAACTGGCGGAACGAGCGGGAGTTCCTACAATGAGCAGTTCTTC.